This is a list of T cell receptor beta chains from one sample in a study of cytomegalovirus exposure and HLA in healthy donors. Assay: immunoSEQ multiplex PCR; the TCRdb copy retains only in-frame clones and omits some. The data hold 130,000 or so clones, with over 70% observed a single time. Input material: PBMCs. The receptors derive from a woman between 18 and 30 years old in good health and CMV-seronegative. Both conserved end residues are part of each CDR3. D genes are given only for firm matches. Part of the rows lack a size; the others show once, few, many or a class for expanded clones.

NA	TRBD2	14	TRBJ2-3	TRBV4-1	TGCGCCAGCCAGCGGGAGGATAGCACAGATACGCAGTATTTT	CASQREDSTDTQYF
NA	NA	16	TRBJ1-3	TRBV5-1	TGCGCCAGCAGCTTGGGAGGGTCCAGCTCTGGAAACACCATATATTTT	CASSLGGSSSGNTIYF
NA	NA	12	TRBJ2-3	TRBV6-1	TGTGCCAGCAGTGAATGGTTAGAATTCCGGTATTTT	CASSEWLEFRYF
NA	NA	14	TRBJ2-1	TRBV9	TGTGCCAGCAGCGTAAAGACGGGAAACAATGAGCAGTTCTTC	CASSVKTGNNEQFF
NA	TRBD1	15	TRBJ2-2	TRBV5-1	TGCGCCAGCAGCAAAGGACAGGGGAACACCGGGGAGCTGTTTTTT	CASSKGQGNTGELFF
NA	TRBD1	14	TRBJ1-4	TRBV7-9	TGTGCCAGCAGCTGGGACAGGGGAGATGAAAAACTGTTTTTT	CASSWDRGDEKLFF
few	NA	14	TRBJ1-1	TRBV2	TGTGCCAGCAATGTAGACTATTTGAACACTGAAGCTTTCTTT	CASNVDYLNTEAFF
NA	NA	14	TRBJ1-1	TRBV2	TGTGCCCATATGGGGGGGACCCTGGGGTCTGAAGCTTTCTTT	CAHMGGTLGSEAFF
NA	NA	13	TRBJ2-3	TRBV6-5	TGTGCCAGCAGGGGGACTAGCACAGATACGCAGTATTTT	CASRGTSTDTQYF
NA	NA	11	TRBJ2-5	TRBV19	TGTGCCAGTACTAGGGGAGAGACCCAGTACTTC	CASTRGETQYF
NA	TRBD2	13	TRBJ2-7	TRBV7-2	TGTGCCAGCAGACTAGCGAGATCTTACGAGCAGTACTTC	CASRLARSYEQYF
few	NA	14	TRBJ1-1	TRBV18	TGTGCCAGCTCACCTTGGGCAGAAAACACTGAAGCTTTCTTT	CASSPWAENTEAFF
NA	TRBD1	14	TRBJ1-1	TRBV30	TGTGCCTGGAAACTACAGGGGACGGGGTTCGGAGCTTTCTTT	CAWKLQGTGFGAFF
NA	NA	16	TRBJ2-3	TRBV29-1	TGCAGCGCCTTACCTTACATGGACAGTAGCACAGATACGCAGTATTTT	CSALPYMDSSTDTQYF
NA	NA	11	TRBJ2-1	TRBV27	TGTGCCAGCAGTCTAGAGGGTGAGCAGTTCTTC	CASSLEGEQFF
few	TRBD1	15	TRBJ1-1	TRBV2	TGTGCCAGCAGTTTACACAGGGGAATGAACACTGAAGCTTTCTTT	CASSLHRGMNTEAFF
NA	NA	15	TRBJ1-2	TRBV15	TGTGCCACCAGCAGAGATCGGGGAGGGGGTCGTAGCTACACCTTC	CATSRDRGGGRSYTF
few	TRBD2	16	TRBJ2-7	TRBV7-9	TGTGCCAGCAGCTTAATTGGAGCGGGGGCCTCCTACGAGCAGTACTTC	CASSLIGAGASYEQYF
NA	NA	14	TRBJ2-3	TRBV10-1	TGCGCCAGCAGTGAGGGCGGGACCGCAGATACGCAGTATTTT	CASSEGGTADTQYF
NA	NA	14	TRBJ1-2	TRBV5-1	TGCGCCAGCAGCCCTACTGGACACCCCGCTGGCTACACCTTC	CASSPTGHPAGYTF
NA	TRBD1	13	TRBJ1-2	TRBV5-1	TGCGCCAGCAGTCTGACAGGGGACTATGGCTACACCTTC	CASSLTGDYGYTF
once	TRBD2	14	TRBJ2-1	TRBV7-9	TGTGCCAGCAGCTTGGGGCGGGGGTGGGATGAGCAGTTCTTC	CASSLGRGWDEQFF
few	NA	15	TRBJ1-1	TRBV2	TGTGCCAGCAGTCGAGACAGGTTGGGCAACACTGAAGCTTTCTTT	CASSRDRLGNTEAFF
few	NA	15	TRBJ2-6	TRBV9	TGTGCCAGCAGCGTAGCAGGGAACGGGGCCAACGTCCTGACTTTC	CASSVAGNGANVLTF
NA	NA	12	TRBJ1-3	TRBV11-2	TGTGCCAGCTCACTCTCTGGAAACACCATATATTTT	CASSLSGNTIYF
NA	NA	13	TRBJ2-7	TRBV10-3	TGTGCCATCAGGGACACCCAGTCCTACGAGCAGTACTTC	CAIRDTQSYEQYF
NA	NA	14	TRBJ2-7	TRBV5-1	TGCGCCAGCAGCTTGGTCCCAGGGGCAAACGAGCAGTACTTC	CASSLVPGANEQYF
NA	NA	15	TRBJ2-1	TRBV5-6	TGTGCCAGCAGCTTTACGGGTGCAATCTCTGGTGAGCAGTTCTTC	CASSFTGAISGEQFF